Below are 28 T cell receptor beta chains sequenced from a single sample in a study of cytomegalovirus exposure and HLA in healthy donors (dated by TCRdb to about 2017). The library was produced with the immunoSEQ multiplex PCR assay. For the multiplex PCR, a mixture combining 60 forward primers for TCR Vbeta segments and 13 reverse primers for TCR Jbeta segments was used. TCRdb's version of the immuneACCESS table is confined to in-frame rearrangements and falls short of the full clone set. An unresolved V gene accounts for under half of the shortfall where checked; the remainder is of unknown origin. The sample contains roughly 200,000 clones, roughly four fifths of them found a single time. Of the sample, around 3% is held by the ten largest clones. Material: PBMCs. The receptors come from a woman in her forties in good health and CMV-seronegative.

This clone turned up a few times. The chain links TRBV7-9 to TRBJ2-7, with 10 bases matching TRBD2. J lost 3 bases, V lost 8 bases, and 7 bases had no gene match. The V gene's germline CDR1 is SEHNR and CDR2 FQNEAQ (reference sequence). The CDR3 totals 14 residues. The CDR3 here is CASRTSGNNYEQYF. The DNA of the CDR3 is TGTGCCAGCCGAACTAGCGGGAACAACTACGAGCAGTACTTC.

The CDR3 reads CASSKRQGRNSNQPQHF. Here the CDR3 DNA reads TGTGCCAGCAGTAAAAGACAGGGGCGAAATAGCAATCAGCCCCAGCATTTT. The chain is built from TRBV2 and TRBJ1-5; TRBD1 matches at 8 bases. The CDR3 totals 17 residues. Germline V gives CDR1 SNHLY, CDR2 FYNNEI. V dropped 5 bases and J dropped 0; count of bases not matched to a gene: 9.

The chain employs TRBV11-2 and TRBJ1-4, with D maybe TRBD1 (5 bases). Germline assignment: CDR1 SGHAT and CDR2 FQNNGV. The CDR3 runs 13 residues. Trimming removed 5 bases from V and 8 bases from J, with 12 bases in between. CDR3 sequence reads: CASSPGRTEKLFF. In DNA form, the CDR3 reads TGTGCCAGCAGCCCAGGGAGGACCGAAAAACTGTTTTTT. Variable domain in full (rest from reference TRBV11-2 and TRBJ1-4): EAGVAQSPRYKIIEKRQSVAFWCNPISGHATLYWYQQILGQGPKLLIQFQNNGVVDDSQLPKDRFSAERLKGVDSTLKIQPAKLEDSAVYLCASSPGRTEKLFFGSGTQLSVL.

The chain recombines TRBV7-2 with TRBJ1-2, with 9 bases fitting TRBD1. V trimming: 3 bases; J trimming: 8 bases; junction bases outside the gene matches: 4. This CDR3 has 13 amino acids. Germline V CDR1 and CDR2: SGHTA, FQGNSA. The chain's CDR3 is CASSLGQGEGYTF. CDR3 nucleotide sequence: TGTGCCAGCAGCTTGGGACAGGGCGAGGGCTACACCTTC.

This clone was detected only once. This CDR3 reads CASSRGQVYGYTF. The CDR3 coding sequence is TGTGCCAGCAGCCGGGGACAGGTCTATGGCTACACCTTC. V gene TRBV6-5 combines with J gene TRBJ1-2; 8 bases fit TRBD1. CDR1 and CDR2 from the germline V gene are MNHEY and SVGAGI. The V gene end was trimmed by 6 bases and the J gene end by 4 bases; junction bases not matched to a gene: 4. This CDR3 region has 13 residues.

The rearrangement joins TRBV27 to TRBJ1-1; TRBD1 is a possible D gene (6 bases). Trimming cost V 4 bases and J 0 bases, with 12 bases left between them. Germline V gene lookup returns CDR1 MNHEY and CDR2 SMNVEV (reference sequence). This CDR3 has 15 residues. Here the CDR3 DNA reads TGTGCCAGCAGTTCCGGACAGCTGGTGAACACTGAAGCTTTCTTT. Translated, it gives CASSSGQLVNTEAFF.

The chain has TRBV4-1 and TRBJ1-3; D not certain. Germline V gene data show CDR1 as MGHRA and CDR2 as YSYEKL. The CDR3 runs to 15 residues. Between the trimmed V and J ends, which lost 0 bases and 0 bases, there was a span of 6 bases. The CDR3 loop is CASSQDSNSGNTIYF. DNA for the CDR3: TGCGCCAGCAGCCAAGATTCCAACTCTGGAAACACCATATATTTT.

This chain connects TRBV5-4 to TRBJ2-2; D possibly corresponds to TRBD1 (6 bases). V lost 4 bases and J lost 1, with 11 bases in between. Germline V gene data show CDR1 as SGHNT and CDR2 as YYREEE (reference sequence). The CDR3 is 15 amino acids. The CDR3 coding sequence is TGTGCCAGCAGCACTCAACAGGGGAACACCGGGGAGCTGTTTTTT. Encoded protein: CASSTQQGNTGELFF.

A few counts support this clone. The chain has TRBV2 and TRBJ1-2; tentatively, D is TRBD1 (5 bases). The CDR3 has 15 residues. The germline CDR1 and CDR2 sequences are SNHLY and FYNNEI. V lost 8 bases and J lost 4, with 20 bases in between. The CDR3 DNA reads TGTGCCAGCCTACGAACAATGGACATGACCTATGGCTACACCTTC. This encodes CASLRTMDMTYGYTF.

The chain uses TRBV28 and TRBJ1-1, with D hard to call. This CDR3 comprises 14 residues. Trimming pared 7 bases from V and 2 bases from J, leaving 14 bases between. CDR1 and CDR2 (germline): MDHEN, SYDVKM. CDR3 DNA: TGTGCCAGCATTGTGGTTGCGGGTAACACTGAAGCTTTCTTT. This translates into CASIVVAGNTEAFF.

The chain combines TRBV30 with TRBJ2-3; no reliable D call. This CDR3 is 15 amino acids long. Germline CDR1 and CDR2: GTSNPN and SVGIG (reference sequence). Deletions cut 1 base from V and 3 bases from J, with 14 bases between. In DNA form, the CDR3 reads TGTGCCTGGAGTGGTTCCCCAGGTAGAACAGATACGCAGTATTTT. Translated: CAWSGSPGRTDTQYF.

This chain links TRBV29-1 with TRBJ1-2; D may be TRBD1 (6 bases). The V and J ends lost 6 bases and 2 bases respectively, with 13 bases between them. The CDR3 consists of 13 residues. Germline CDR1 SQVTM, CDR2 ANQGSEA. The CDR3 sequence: CSVDSLLNYGYTF. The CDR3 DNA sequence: TGCAGCGTGGACAGCTTATTAAACTATGGCTACACCTTC.

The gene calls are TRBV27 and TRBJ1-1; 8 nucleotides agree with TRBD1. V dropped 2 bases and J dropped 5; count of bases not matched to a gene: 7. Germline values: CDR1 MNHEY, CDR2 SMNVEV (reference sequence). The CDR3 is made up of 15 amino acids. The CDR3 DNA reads TGTGCCAGCAGTTTAAGTGGACAGGGTGTTACTGAAGCTTTCTTT. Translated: CASSLSGQGVTEAFF.

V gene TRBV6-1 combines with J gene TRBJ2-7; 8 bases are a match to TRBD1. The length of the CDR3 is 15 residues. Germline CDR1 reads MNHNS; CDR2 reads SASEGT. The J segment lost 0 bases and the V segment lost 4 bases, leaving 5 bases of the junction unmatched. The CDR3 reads CASSGRQGSSYEQYF. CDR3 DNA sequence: TGTGCCAGCAGTGGCAGACAGGGGAGCTCCTACGAGCAGTACTTC.

The CDR3 here is CASSPVGGGELFF. DNA for the CDR3: TGTGCCAGCAGCCCCGTCGGGGGCGGGGAGCTGTTTTTT. The rearrangement joins TRBV7-9 to TRBJ2-2; D perhaps matches TRBD2 (6 bases). Per germline, CDR1 SEHNR and CDR2 FQNEAQ (reference sequence). The CDR3 has 13 residues. V shed 5 bases and J shed 7 bases, with 11 bases lying between them.

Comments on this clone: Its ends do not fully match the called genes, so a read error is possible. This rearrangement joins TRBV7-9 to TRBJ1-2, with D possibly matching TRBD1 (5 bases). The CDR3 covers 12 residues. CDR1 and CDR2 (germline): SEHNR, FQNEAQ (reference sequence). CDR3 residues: CSSSFDSYGYTF. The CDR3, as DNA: TGTTCCAGCAGCTTCGACAGCTATGGCTACACCTTC.

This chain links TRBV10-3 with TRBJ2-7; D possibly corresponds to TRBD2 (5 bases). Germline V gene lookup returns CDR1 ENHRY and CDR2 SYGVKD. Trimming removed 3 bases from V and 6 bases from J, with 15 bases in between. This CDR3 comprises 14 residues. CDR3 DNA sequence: TGTGCCATCAGTGATGAACTAGTATCCGGCGAGCAGTACTTC. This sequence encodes CAISDELVSGEQYF.

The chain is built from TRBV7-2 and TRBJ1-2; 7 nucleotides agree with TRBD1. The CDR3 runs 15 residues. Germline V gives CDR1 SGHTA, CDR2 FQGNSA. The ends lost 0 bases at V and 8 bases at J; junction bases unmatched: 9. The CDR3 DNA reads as TGTGCCAGCAGCTTAGCGCGACAGGGAGTTGGGGGCTACACCTTC. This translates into CASSLARQGVGGYTF.

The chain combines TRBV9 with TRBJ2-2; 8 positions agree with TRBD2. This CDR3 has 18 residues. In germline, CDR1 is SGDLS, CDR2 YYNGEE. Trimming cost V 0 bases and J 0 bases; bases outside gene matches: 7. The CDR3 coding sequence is TGTGCCAGCAGCGTAGCCCCACGGGGGGGGGCGAACACCGGGGAGCTGTTTTTT. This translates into CASSVAPRGGANTGELFF.

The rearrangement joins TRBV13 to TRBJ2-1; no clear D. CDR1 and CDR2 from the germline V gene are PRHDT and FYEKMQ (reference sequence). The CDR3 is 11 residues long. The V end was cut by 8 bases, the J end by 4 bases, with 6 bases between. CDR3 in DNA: TGTGCCAGCGGGCAGTACAATGAGCAGTTCTTC. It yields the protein CASGQYNEQFF.

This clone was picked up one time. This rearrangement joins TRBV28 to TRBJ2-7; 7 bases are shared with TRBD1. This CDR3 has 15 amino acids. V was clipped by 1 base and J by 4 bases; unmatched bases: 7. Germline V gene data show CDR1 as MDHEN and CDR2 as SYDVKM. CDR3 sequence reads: CASSLSSGGSYEQYF. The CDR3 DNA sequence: TGTGCCAGCAGTTTATCATCAGGGGGATCGTACGAGCAGTACTTC.

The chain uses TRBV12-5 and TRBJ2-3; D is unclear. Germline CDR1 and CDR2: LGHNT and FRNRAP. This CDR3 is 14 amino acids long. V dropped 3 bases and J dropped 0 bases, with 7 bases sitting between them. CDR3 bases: TGTGCTAGTGGTTTTGAAACTAGCACAGATACGCAGTATTTT. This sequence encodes CASGFETSTDTQYF.

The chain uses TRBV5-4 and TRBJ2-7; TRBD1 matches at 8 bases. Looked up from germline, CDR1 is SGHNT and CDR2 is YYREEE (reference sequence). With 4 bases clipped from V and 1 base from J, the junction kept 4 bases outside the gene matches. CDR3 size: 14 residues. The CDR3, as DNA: TGTGCCAGCAGCAGACAGGGGACATCCTACGAGCAGTACTTC. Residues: CASSRQGTSYEQYF. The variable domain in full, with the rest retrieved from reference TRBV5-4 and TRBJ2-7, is ETGVTQSPTHLIKTRGQQVTLRCSSQSGHNTVSWYQQALGQGPQFIFQYYREEENGRGNFPPRFSGLQFPNYSSELNVNALELDDSALYLCASSRQGTSYEQYFGPGTRLTVT.

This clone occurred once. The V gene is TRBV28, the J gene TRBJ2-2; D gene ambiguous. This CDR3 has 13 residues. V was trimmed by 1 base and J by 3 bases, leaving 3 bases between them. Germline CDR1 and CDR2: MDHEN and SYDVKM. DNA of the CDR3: TGTGCCAGCAGTTTATTAGACACCGGGGAGCTGTTTTTT. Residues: CASSLLDTGELFF.

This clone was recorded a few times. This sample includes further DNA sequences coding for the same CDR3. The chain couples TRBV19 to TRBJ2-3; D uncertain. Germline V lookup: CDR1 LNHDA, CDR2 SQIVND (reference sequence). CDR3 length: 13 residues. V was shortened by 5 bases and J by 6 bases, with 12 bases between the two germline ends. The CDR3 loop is CASSWSLTDTQYF. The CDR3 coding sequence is TGTGCCAGTAGTTGGTCTCTAACGGATACGCAGTATTTT.

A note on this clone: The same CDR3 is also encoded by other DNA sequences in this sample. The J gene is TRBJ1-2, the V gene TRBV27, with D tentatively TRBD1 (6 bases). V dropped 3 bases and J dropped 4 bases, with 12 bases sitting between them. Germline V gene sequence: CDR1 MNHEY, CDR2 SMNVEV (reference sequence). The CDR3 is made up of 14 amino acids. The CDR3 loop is CASSLFGGGYGYTF. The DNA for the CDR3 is TGTGCCAGCAGTTTGTTTGGGGGCGGCTATGGCTACACCTTC.

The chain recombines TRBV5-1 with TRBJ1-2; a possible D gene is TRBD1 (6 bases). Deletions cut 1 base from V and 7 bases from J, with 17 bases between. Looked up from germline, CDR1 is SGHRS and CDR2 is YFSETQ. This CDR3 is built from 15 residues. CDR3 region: CASSLQSGQQSGYTF. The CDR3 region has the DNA TGCGCCAGCAGCTTGCAATCCGGACAGCAAAGTGGCTACACCTTC.

The CDR3 nucleotides are TGTGCCAGCAGTTTAGACAGGGCGGGGAGTCAAGCTTTCTTT. It codes for CASSLDRAGSQAFF. The chain links TRBV28 to TRBJ1-1; 7 nucleotides line up with TRBD1. J lost 9 bases, V lost 2 bases, and 9 bases had no gene match. The germline CDR1 and CDR2 sequences are MDHEN and SYDVKM. CDR3 size: 14 residues.